This TCR beta chain was obtained from a study of identical twins (dated by TCRdb to 2016 to 2017). A note on the overall study: The study deep-sequenced TCR alpha and beta repertoires from monozygotic twins, unrelated adults of various ages and cord blood to test whether fetal clonotypes persist. To rule out contamination, replicate twin experiments were performed at different times with different library preparation protocols. Here is what the overall study found, with its caveats: Compared with coincidental sharing between unrelated individuals, out-of-frame TCR alpha sequences shared between twins showed an excess of sequences with low generation probability. Because the same donors could not be followed over many years, the conclusions relied on cross-sectional statistical analysis. Zero-insertion analyses could be partly confounded by invariant T cells such as MAIT and iNKT, although diverse VJ usage argued against such confounding for most clonotypes. Abundant cord blood beta clonotypes had fewer insertions, young adult naive repertoires showed a similar but weaker trend, and memory repertoires showed no such trend. In beta out-of-frame sequences, excess twin sharing was weaker, because having fewer shared sequences lowered the signal-to-noise ratio. Out-of-frame TCR alpha sharing in monozygotic twins was systematically underestimated by recombination models, whereas sharing between unrelated individuals was in agreement with the recombination models.

The CDR3 spans 13 residues, from the cysteine through the phenylalanine. Only the CDR3 portion is preserved as DNA: 39 bases, with reading frame beginning at the first base. CDR1 and CDR2 are read off the germline V gene (reference sequence) as DFQATT and SNEGSKA. V is pared back by 6 bases and J by 1 base, with 12 bases lying between the germline termini. Library preparation employed 5' RACE. For sequencing, an Illumina HiSeq 2000 was employed. A universal primer binding site was introduced by template switching, and a unique molecular identifier was present in the final cDNA, enabling accurate counting of TCR cDNA molecules. Specific primers in the conserved constant-segment region were used to synthesize first-strand cDNA for the TCR alpha and beta chains. To control for contamination, each cDNA library was double barcoded with a SMART-Mk sample barcode plus Illumina barcodes. TruSeq adapter sequences and Illumina sample barcodes were added in two successive PCR steps. The TCR alpha and beta cDNA libraries were sequenced on the Illumina HiSeq platform using custom primers. Per the source publication's procedure: Unique molecular identifiers were extracted from raw reads with MiGEC, and CDR3 positions were determined with MiXCR. For each individual, recombination models were inferred using an EM algorithm with the repgenHMM and IGoR tools. Shared clonotypes were analyzed with the tcR package in R, and sharing was normalized by the product of cloneset sizes. To study raw recombination free of thymic and clonal selection effects, out-of-frame nonproductive sequences were analyzed. TCRdb cleaned the public reads at Q25 with fastp, built clones with MiXCR and kept in-frame beta chains. All rows with the same CDR3 protein become a single entry with the most common DNA and genes. The V and J calls, along with clone size, are taken from TCRdb and not from the paper's own processing. The sample has around 690,000 distinct CDR3 sequences on record, 20% to 25% of them singletons. The top ten hold around 4.5% of the sample.

As to this clonotype: Its antigen is not yet known. Per-base quality was not reported, and no clone a single base away is much larger than it.

Every donor was a healthy Caucasian. Three pairs of female monozygotic twins, all aged about 18 to 29 years, made up the twin cohort. Peripheral blood mononuclear cells were the source from which RNA for the TCR libraries was isolated. Another study also made use of these data, one on T cells expressing NK-cell markers. Taken from the second paper: Fewer than ten donors provided sorted CD3+CD56+NKG2C+, CD3+CD56+NKG2C- and CD3+CD56-NKG2C+ T-cell subsets, whose TCR beta-chain repertoires were profiled. Among the eight sequenced donors, only one was HCMV-seronegative, while the other seven were HCMV-seropositive. In several experiments an anti-gammadeltaTCR antibody was added to restrict sorting to alphabetaTCR-expressing T cells. In more than five donors, the dominant CD3+CD56+NKG2C+ clonotypes were found to rank among the top 10 CD8+ clonotypes and to make up roughly 1.0-8% of CD8+ T cells. Those dominant clonotypes were again the most abundant among CD3+CD56-NKG2C+ cells in a handful of donors, at roughly 25-65%. Whether the expanded NKG2C-expressing T cell clones were specific for HCMV antigens remained unclear. All eight donors whose samples were sequenced were randomly selected healthy volunteers, three of them men and five women. HCMV serostatus was determined by detecting HCMV-specific IgG in serum with a commercial ELISA kit. For several donors, bulk peripheral blood T-cell repertoires were also sequenced from unsorted PBMC. MIGEC handled demultiplexing of the reads and grouping by UMI, while MiTCR was used to assemble and quantify clonotypes. To exclude erroneous sequences, only TCR cDNA sequences supported by at least two reads were retained. Downstream repertoire analysis used the tcR package, and clonotypes were matched across fractions by CDR3 nucleotide sequence plus V segment. Antigen specificity was annotated against VDJdb with VDJmatch, allowing one amino acid substitution in CDR3.

In this chain, TRBV20-1 is recombined with TRBJ2-5; the D region possibly corresponds to TRBD1 (5 bases align). This TCR was sampled from a woman aged 18-30 years in good health. The specimen was PBMCs. The nucleotide sequence is given as TGCAGTGCCAGTAAGACAGTCCAAGAGACCCAGTACTTC. This is translated as CSASKTVQETQYF.